The 7 T cell receptor beta chains reported below all come from one sample, sequenced in a study of cytomegalovirus exposure and HLA in healthy donors. The PCR used 60 Vbeta and 13 Jbeta primers. The table came from immunoSEQ multiplex PCR; TCRdb's copy has only in-frame clones and leaves some out. The repertoire holds approximately 140,000 clones, with around 67% as singletons. The sequenced material came from PBMCs. Receptors originate from a woman in her late teens or twenties in good health and CMV-seronegative.

The J gene is TRBJ1-2, the V gene TRBV4-3, with TRBD1 matching 8 bases. This CDR3 has 15 residues. In germline, CDR1 is LGHNA, CDR2 YSLEER. Germline trimming cut 2 bases from V and 4 bases from J; bases unmatched to any gene: 6. The CDR3 here is CASSQNRGGVYGYTF. The CDR3 DNA is TGCGCCAGCAGCCAAAACAGGGGGGGGGTCTATGGCTACACCTTC.

The rearrangement links TRBV7-9 to TRBJ2-1, with D tentatively TRBD1 (5 bases). Trimming removed 5 bases from V and 3 bases from J, with 8 bases in between. This CDR3 has 13 amino acids. The germline gives CDR1 SEHNR, CDR2 FQNEAQ (reference sequence). The CDR3, as DNA: TGTGCCAGCAGCAACCAGGGCTACAATGAGCAGTTCTTC. Amino acids: CASSNQGYNEQFF.

This clone was detected only a few times. This chain uses TRBV9 with TRBJ2-1; 11 bases line up with TRBD2. The CDR3 is made up of 16 amino acids. After removal of 7 bases from V and 2 bases from J, the junction contained 8 bases not matched to a gene. Germline assignment: CDR1 SGDLS and CDR2 YYNGEE. The CDR3 region is CASAESSGRAYNEQFF. The CDR3 region has the DNA TGTGCCAGCGCGGAAAGTAGCGGGAGGGCCTACAATGAGCAGTTCTTC.

This sequence joins TRBV18 and TRBJ1-2; 9 nucleotides match TRBD1. The CDR3 has 16 residues. CDR1 KGHSH and CDR2 LQKENI come from the germline V gene. The ends lost 0 bases at V and 2 bases at J; junction bases unmatched: 4. The CDR3: CASSPPTGGGNYGYTF. For the CDR3, the DNA is TGTGCCAGCTCACCACCGACAGGGGGTGGAAACTATGGCTACACCTTC.

The V gene is TRBV6-1, the J gene TRBJ1-5; 8 nucleotides match TRBD1. Germline V CDR1 and CDR2: MNHNS, SASEGT. V trimming: 6 bases; J trimming: 0 bases; junction bases outside the gene matches: 4. This CDR3 has 15 residues. The CDR3: CASSAQGGSNQPQHF. CDR3 DNA sequence: TGTGCCAGCAGCGCACAGGGGGGTAGCAATCAGCCCCAGCATTTT.

This chain connects TRBV7-9 to TRBJ1-5; D is unresolved. V was cut by 2 bases and J by 7 bases, with 9 bases left in between. Germline loops: CDR1 SEHNR, CDR2 FQNEAQ (reference sequence). This CDR3 contains 13 residues. CDR3 sequence: CASSLRTGQPQHF. CDR3 sequence (DNA): TGTGCCAGCAGCTTACGGACTGGCCAGCCCCAGCATTTT.

The chain is built from TRBV6-5 and TRBJ2-5; 8 nucleotides line up with TRBD2. This CDR3 is 14 amino acids long. Trimming at V came to 6 bases and at J to 1 base, leaving 4 bases not matched to a gene. Germline CDR1 MNHEY, CDR2 SVGAGI. As DNA, the CDR3 is TGTGCCAGCAGGCGAACTAGCGGCCAAGAGACCCAGTACTTC. Protein product: CASRRTSGQETQYF.